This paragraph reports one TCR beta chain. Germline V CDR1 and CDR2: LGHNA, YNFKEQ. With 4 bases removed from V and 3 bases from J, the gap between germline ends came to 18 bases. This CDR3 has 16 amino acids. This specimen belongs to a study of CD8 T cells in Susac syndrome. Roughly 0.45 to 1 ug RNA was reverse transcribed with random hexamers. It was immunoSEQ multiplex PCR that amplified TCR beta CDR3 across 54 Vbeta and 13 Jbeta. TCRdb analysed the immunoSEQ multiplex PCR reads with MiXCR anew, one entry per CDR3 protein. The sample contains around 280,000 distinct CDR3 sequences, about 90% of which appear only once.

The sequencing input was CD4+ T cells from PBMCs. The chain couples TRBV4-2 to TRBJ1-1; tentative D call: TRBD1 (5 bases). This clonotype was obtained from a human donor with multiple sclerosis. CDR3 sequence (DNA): TGTGCCAGCAGCCGCTTACAGGAGGGACGGGACACTGAAGCTTTCTTT. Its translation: CASSRLQEGRDTEAFF.